Listed here are 7 T cell receptor beta chains from one sample, sequenced in a study of T cell responses to AZD1222 COVID-19 vaccine. Repertoires were generated with immunoSEQ multiplex PCR, while TCRdb's copy carries only in-frame clones and drops some. The sample holds about 190,000 clones, over 85% seen once. This sample comprised peripheral blood, obtained 28 days after the second dose of the MenACWY control vaccine. These receptors were obtained from an adult who received the MenACWY meningococcal vaccine as a control.

The genes are TRBV5-1 and TRBJ1-1; 7 nucleotides align to TRBD1. Germline trimming cut 0 bases from V and 1 base from J; bases unmatched to any gene: 3. The CDR3 has 15 amino acids. CDR1 is SGHRS and CDR2 is YFSETQ in the germline V gene. The CDR3: CASSLDPGGNTEAFF. The CDR3 coding sequence is TGCGCCAGCAGCTTGGATCCAGGGGGGAACACTGAAGCTTTCTTT.

This clone was counted a single time. This chain links TRBV7-8 with TRBJ2-1, with D unresolved. Germline assignment: CDR1 SGHVS and CDR2 FQNEAQ. V lost 4 bases and J lost 9, with 13 bases in between. This CDR3 is built from 13 residues. CDR3 in DNA: TGTGCCAGCAGCTCAGCTCCTGGTGGTGAGCAGTTCTTC. This translates into CASSSAPGGEQFF.

The chain couples TRBV7-9 to TRBJ2-1; 8 nucleotides line up with TRBD2. In germline, CDR1 is SEHNR, CDR2 FQNEAQ (reference sequence). The CDR3 runs to 19 residues. V was pared by 3 bases and J by 1 base, with 14 bases of the junction left unmatched. The CDR3 coding sequence is TGTGCCAGCAGCTTCCACGACTGGCAAGCGGGGGCGTCCTACAATGAGCAGTTCTTC. Translating it yields CASSFHDWQAGASYNEQFF.

This chain uses TRBV11-2 with TRBJ2-1; D may correspond to TRBD1 or TRBD2 (5 bases each). Germline V gene sequence: CDR1 SGHAT, CDR2 FQNNGV. CDR3 length: 14 residues. V was cut by 0 bases and J by 12 bases, with 15 bases left in between. The CDR3 spells CASSLDQFGARQFF. The CDR3 DNA is TGTGCCAGCAGCTTAGATCAGTTCGGGGCTCGGCAGTTCTTC.

The CDR3 region is CASSFGYAGELFF. The CDR3 coding sequence is TGTGCCAGCAGCTTCGGTTATGCCGGGGAGCTGTTTTTT. The chain is built from TRBV9 and TRBJ2-2; D not resolved. Deletions cut 4 bases from V and 6 bases from J, with 10 bases between. Germline values: CDR1 SGDLS, CDR2 YYNGEE. The CDR3 consists of 13 residues.

This chain connects TRBV7-2 to TRBJ2-7; maybe TRBD2 (6 bases). The CDR3 has 15 residues. Trimming left V 1 base short and J 4 bases short, with 14 bases between. CDR1 is SGHTA and CDR2 is FQGNSA in the germline V gene. The CDR3 DNA reads as TGTGCCAGCAGCTTAGAGGGACTGGATCTTTACGAGCAGTACTTC. Protein: CASSLEGLDLYEQYF.

This clone came up once. The V and J genes are TRBV4-1 and TRBJ1-1, with TRBD1 as a possible D gene (6 bases). Germline V CDR1 and CDR2: MGHRA, YSYEKL. Deletions cut 4 bases from V and 3 bases from J, with 21 bases between. This CDR3 has 17 residues. CDR3 sequence (DNA): TGCGCCAGCAGCCTGCAGGGGACGGGGGAGTTCGACACTGAAGCTTTCTTT. It specifies CASSLQGTGEFDTEAFF.